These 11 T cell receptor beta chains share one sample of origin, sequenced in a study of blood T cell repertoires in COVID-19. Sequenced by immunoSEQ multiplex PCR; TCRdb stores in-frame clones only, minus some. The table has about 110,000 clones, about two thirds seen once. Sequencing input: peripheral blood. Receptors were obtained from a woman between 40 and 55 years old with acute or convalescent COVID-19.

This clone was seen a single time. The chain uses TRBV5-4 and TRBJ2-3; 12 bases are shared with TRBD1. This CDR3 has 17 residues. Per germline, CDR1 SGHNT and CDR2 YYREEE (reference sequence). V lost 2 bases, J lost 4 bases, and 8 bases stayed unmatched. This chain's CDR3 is CASSFGSGTGGADTQYF. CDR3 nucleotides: TGTGCCAGCAGCTTTGGTAGCGGGACAGGGGGCGCAGATACGCAGTATTTT.

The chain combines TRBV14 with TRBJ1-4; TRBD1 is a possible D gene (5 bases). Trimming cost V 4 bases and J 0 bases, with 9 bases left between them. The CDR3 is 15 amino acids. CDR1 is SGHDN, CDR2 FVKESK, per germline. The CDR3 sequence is CASSLGGTTNEKLFF. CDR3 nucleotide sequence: TGTGCCAGCAGCCTTGGGGGGACAACTAATGAAAAACTGTTTTTT.

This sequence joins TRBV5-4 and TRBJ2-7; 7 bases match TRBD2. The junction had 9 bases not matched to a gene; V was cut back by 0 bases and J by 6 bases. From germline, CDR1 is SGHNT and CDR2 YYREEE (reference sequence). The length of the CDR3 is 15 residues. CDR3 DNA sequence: TGTGCCAGCAGCTTGGCCGGACTAGGGAGGAGCGAGCAGTACTTC. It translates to CASSLAGLGRSEQYF. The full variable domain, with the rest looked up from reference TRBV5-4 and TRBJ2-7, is ETGVTQSPTHLIKTRGQQVTLRCSSQSGHNTVSWYQQALGQGPQFIFQYYREEENGRGNFPPRFSGLQFPNYSSELNVNALELDDSALYLCASSLAGLGRSEQYFGPGTRLTVT.

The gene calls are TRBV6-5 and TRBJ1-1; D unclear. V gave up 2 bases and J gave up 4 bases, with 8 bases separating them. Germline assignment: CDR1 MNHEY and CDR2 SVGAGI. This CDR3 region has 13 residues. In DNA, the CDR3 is TGTGCCAGCAGTTACGGGGAGGGCACTGAAGCTTTCTTT. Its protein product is CASSYGEGTEAFF.

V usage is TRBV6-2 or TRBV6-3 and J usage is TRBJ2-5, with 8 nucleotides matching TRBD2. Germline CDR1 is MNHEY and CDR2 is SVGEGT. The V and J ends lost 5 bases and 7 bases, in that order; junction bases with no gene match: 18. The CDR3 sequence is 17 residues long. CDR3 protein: CASSTRARGAGESTQYF. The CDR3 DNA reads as TGTGCCAGCAGTACCAGAGCGCGGGGGGCGGGTGAGTCGACCCAGTACTTC.

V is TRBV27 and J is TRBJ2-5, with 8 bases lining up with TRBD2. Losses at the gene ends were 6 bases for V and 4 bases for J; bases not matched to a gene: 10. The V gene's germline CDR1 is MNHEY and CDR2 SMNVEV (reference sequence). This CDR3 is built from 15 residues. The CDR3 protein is CASSPVRGGGETQYF. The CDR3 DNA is TGTGCCAGCAGCCCCGTCCGGGGGGGAGGAGAGACCCAGTACTTC.

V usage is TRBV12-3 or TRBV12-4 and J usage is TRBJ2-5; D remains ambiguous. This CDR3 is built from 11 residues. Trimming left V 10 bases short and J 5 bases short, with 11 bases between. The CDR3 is CAIGSRETQYF. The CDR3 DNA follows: TGTGCCATCGGTAGTCGGGAGACCCAGTACTTC.

CDR3 residues: CASSGPGLAGRKEQYF. CDR3 DNA sequence: TGTGCCAGCAGTGGCCCTGGACTAGCGGGGAGAAAGGAGCAGTACTTC. This sequence joins TRBV6-4 and TRBJ2-7, with 12 bases identical to TRBD2. The V gene's germline CDR1 is MRHNA and CDR2 SNTAGT. The CDR3 contains 16 residues. V was clipped by 4 bases and J by 7 bases; unmatched bases: 11.

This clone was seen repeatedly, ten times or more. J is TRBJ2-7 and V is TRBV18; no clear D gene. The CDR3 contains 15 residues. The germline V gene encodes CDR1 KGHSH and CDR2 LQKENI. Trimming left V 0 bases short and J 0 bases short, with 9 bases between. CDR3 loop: CASSPPRPSSYEQYF. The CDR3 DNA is TGTGCCAGCTCACCACCCAGGCCGAGCTCCTACGAGCAGTACTTC.

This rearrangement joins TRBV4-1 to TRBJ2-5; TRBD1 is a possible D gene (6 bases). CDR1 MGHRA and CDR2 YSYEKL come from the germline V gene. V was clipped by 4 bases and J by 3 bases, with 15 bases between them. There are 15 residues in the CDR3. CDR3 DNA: TGCGCCAGCAGCCGGGGGCAGCCCAGGGAAGAGACCCAGTACTTC. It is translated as CASSRGQPREETQYF.

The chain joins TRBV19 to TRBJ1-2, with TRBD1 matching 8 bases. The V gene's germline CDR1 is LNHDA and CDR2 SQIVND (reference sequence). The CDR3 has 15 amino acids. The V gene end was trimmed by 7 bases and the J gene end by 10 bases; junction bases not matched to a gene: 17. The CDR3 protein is CASTDFPDRAPDYTF. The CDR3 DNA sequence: TGTGCCAGTACCGACTTTCCGGACAGGGCGCCTGACTACACCTTC.